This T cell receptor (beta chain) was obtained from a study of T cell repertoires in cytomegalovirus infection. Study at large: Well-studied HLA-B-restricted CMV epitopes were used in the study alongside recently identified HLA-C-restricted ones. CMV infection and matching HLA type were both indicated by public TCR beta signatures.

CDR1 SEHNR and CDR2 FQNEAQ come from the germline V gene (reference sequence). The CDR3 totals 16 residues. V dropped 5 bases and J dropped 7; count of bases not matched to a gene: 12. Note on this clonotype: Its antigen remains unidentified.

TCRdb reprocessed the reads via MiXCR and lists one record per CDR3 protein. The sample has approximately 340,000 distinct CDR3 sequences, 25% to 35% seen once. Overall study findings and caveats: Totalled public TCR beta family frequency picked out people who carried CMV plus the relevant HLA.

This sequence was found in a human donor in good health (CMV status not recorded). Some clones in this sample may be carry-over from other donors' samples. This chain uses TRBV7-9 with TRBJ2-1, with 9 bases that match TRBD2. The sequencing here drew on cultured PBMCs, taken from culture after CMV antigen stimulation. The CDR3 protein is CASSPQTSGQLNEQFF. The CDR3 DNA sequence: TGTGCCAGCAGCCCGCAGACTAGCGGACAACTGAATGAGCAGTTCTTC.